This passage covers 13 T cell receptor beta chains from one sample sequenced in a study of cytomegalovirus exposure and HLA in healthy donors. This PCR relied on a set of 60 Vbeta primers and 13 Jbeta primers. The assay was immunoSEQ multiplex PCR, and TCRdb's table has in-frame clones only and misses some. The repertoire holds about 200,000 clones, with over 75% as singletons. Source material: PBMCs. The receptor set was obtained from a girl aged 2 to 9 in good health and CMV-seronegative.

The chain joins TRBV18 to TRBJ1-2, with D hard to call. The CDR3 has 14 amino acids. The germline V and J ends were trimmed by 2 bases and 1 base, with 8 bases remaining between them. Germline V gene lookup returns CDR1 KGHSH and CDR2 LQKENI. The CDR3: CASSPNSYNYGYTF. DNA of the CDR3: TGTGCCAGCTCACCAAACAGCTATAACTATGGCTACACCTTC. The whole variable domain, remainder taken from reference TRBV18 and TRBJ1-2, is NAGVMQNPRHLVRRRGQEARLRCSPMKGHSHVYWYRQLPEEGLKFMVYLQKENIIDESGMPKERFSAEFPKEGPSILRIQQVVRGDSAAYFCASSPNSYNYGYTFGSGTRLTVV.

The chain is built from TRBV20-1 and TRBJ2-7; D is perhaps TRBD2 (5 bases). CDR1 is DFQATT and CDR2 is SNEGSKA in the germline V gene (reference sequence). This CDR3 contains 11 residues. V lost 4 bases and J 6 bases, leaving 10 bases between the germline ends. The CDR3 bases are TGCAGTGCTAACGAGGGTAGCGAGCAGTACTTC. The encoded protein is CSANEGSEQYF.

The CDR3 DNA reads as TGTGTCAGAAGCCGACCCGTCCGGGACAGTAGCCTCGGCAATCAGCCCCAGCATTTT. This codes for CVRSRPVRDSSLGNQPQHF. The chain couples TRBV7-5 to TRBJ1-5; the D call TRBD1 from the table was never checked on the DNA. TRBV7-5 has pseudogene status. This CDR3 comprises 19 residues.

CDR3 region: CASTTQGANEKLFF. CDR3 DNA: TGTGCCAGCACTACACAGGGGGCGAACGAAAAACTGTTTTTT. The V gene is TRBV2, the J gene TRBJ1-4; 9 bases are shared with TRBD1. Trimming took 7 bases from V and 8 from J; bases not matched to a gene: 8. The CDR3 runs to 14 residues. The germline V gene has CDR1 SNHLY and CDR2 FYNNEI.

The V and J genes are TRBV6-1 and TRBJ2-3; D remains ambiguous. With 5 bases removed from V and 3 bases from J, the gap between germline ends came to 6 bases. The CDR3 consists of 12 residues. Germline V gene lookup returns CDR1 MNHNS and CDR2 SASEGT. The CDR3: CASSFPTDTQYF. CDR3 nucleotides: TGTGCCAGCAGTTTCCCGACAGATACGCAGTATTTT.

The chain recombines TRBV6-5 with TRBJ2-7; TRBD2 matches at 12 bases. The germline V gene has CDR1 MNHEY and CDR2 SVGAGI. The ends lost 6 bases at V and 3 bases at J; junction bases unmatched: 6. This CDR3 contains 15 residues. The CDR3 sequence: CASSLTSGRGYEQYF. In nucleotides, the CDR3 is TGTGCCAGCAGCCTGACTAGCGGGAGAGGCTACGAGCAGTACTTC.

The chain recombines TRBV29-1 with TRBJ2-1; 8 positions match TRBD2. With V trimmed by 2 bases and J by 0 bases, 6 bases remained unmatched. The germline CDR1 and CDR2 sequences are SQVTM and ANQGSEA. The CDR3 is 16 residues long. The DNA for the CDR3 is TGCAGCGTTGAATTGTATGGGACTAGCTCCTACAATGAGCAGTTCTTC. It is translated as CSVELYGTSSYNEQFF.

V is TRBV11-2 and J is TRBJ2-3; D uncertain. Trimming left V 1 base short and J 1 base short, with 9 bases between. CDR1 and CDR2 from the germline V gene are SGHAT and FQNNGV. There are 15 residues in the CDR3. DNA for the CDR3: TGTGCCAGCAGCTTAGGGGCCCCCCGCACAGATACGCAGTATTTT. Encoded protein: CASSLGAPRTDTQYF.

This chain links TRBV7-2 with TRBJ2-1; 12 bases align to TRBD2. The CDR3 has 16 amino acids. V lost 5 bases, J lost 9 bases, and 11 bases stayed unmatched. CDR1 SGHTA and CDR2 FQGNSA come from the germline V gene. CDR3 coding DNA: TGTGCCAGCAGCCCAACTCTAGCGGGAGGGCCGGGTGAGCAGTTCTTC. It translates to CASSPTLAGGPGEQFF.

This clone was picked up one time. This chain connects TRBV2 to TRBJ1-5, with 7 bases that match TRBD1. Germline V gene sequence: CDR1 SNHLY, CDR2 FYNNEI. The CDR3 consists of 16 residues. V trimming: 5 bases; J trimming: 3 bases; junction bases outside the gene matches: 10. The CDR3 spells CASSLDRPELNQPQHF. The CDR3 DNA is TGTGCCAGCAGTTTGGACAGGCCTGAACTCAATCAGCCCCAGCATTTT.

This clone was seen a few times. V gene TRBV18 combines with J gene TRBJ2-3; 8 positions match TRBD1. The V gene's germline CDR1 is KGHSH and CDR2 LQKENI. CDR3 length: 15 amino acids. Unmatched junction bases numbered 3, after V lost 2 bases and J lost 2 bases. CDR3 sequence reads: CASSPGGQVTDTQYF. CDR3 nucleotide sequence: TGTGCCAGCTCACCAGGGGGACAGGTCACAGATACGCAGTATTTT.

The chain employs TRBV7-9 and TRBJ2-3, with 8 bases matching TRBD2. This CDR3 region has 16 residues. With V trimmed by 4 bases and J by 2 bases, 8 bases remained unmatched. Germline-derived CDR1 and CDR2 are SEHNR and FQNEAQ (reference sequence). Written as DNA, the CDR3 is TGTGCCAGCAGCTCAATCGGGACTAGATACACAGATACGCAGTATTTT. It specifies CASSSIGTRYTDTQYF.

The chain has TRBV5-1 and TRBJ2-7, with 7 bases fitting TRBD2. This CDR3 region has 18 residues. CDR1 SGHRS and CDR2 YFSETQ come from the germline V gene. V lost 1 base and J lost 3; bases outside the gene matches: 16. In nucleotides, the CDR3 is TGCGCCAGCAGCTTGCGGGCTGAGACTAGCAGGTCTGGCTACGAGCAGTACTTC. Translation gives CASSLRAETSRSGYEQYF.